The present entry profiles one T cell receptor beta chain with its context. Antigen unknown. One entry per CDR3 protein, called by TCRdb with MiXCR from the RT-PCR reads. Among about 540,000 distinct CDR3 sequences listed, under 30% were seen once. The sample originates from a study of response to subunit inactivated influenza vaccine. The study's findings and limits: It was the authors' suggestion that each seasonal influenza vaccination recruits few new T cells.

There are 17 residues in the CDR3. Germline values: CDR1 MGHDK, CDR2 SYGVNS. V was clipped by 1 base and J by 2 bases; unmatched bases: 6. This same sample was also part of a study on T cells expressing NK-cell markers. As that study records: 5'RACE template switching built TCR beta cDNA with unique molecular identifiers. Source material for TCR beta repertoires consisted of sorted CD3+CD56+NKG2C+, CD3+CD56+NKG2C- and CD3+CD56-NKG2C+ T cells. Of the CD8+ T cells in more than five donors, about 1.0-7.0% belonged to dominant NKG2C+ clonotypes.

This chain uses TRBV25-1 with TRBJ1-2; 11 bases are a match to TRBD1. Here the sequenced sample was CD4+ T cells sorted from PBMCs, taken 11 to 12 days after vaccination. The receptor was isolated from a man aged 50 or older who received an inactivated influenza vaccine. The CDR3: CASSEWTGGEKNYGYTF. CDR3 bases: TGTGCCAGCAGTGAATGGACAGGGGGCGAGAAGAACTATGGCTACACCTTC.